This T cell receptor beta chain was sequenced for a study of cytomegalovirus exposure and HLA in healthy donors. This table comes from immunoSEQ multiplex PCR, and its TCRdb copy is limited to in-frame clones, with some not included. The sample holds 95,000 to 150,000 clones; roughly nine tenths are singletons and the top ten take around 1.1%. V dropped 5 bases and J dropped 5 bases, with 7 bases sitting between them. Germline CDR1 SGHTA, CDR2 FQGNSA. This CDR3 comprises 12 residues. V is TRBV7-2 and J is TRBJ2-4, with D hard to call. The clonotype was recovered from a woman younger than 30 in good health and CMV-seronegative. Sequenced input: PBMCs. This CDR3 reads CASSPTENIQYF. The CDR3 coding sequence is TGTGCCAGCAGCCCTACGGAAAACATTCAGTACTTC.